The rows below give T cell receptor beta chains drawn from one sample of a study of sequential checkpoint blockade in melanoma. TCRdb's copy holds only in-frame clones and misses some; the assay was immunoSEQ multiplex PCR. The sample carries 7,000 to 9,500 clones, around three fifths recorded once. Material: CD8+ T cells sorted from blood (inferred from file names), obtained from a patient given nivolumab and ipilimumab in sequence. These receptors were collected from a human donor with melanoma. CDR3s include the opening cysteine and the closing phenylalanine or tryptophan. Each record gives: V gene, clone size, J gene, D gene, CDR3 protein, CDR3 DNA. D genes are given only for firm matches. Size values are once, few and many counts, or a class for expanded clones, and some rows have none.

v_gene: TRBV5-5; abundance: -; j_gene: TRBJ2-7; d_gene: -; CDR3aa: CASSLPPAGVYEQYF; CDR3nt: TGTGCCAGCAGCTTACCCCCAGCGGGTGTTTACGAGCAGTACTTC
v_gene: TRBV27; abundance: -; j_gene: TRBJ2-7; d_gene: TRBD2; CDR3aa: CASRPAGNEQYF; CDR3nt: TGTGCCAGCAGGCCAGCGGGAAACGAGCAGTACTTC
v_gene: TRBV5-4; abundance: -; j_gene: TRBJ1-4; d_gene: TRBD1; CDR3aa: CASSWDRGDEKLFF; CDR3nt: TGTGCCAGCAGCTGGGACAGGGGAGATGAAAAACTGTTTTTT
v_gene: TRBV29-1; abundance: -; j_gene: TRBJ1-1; d_gene: TRBD1; CDR3aa: CSVPGTGTEAFF; CDR3nt: TGCAGCGTTCCCGGGACAGGGACTGAAGCTTTCTTT
v_gene: TRBV15; abundance: few; j_gene: TRBJ1-2; d_gene: TRBD1; CDR3aa: CATRGGGQGDGYTF; CDR3nt: TGTGCCACCAGGGGAGGCGGACAGGGGGATGGCTACACCTTC
v_gene: TRBV5-4; abundance: -; j_gene: TRBJ1-2; d_gene: -; CDR3aa: CASSLDLLEINYGYTF; CDR3nt: TGTGCCAGCAGCTTGGACCTATTGGAGATTAACTATGGCTACACCTTC
v_gene: TRBV2; abundance: -; j_gene: TRBJ1-1; d_gene: -; CDR3aa: CASSLGGSLNTEAFF; CDR3nt: TGTGCCAGCAGCCTTGGCGGGAGCCTGAACACTGAAGCTTTCTTT
v_gene: TRBV6-5; abundance: -; j_gene: TRBJ2-7; d_gene: -; CDR3aa: CASSRGTLDEQYF; CDR3nt: TGTGCCAGCAGTCGAGGGACTTTAGACGAGCAGTACTTC
v_gene: TRBV4-3; abundance: -; j_gene: TRBJ2-7; d_gene: TRBD1; CDR3aa: CASSQDGGTGAREQYF; CDR3nt: TGCGCCAGCAGCCAAGATGGGGGGACAGGGGCGCGCGAGCAGTACTTC
v_gene: TRBV4-1; abundance: few; j_gene: TRBJ2-7; d_gene: TRBD2; CDR3aa: CASSQVSGGLYEQYF; CDR3nt: TGCGCCAGCAGCCAAGTGAGCGGGGGCCTCTACGAGCAGTACTTC
v_gene: TRBV14; abundance: -; j_gene: TRBJ2-7; d_gene: -; CDR3aa: CASSQFGGRAYEQYF; CDR3nt: TGTGCCAGCAGCCAATTTGGGGGCCGGGCCTACGAGCAGTACTTC
v_gene: TRBV11-3; abundance: -; j_gene: TRBJ2-7; d_gene: -; CDR3aa: CASSLEHNYEQYF; CDR3nt: TGTGCCAGCAGCTTAGAACACAATTACGAGCAGTACTTC
v_gene: TRBV19; abundance: -; j_gene: TRBJ2-7; d_gene: TRBD2; CDR3aa: CASSMAGTSGVKEQYF; CDR3nt: TGTGCCAGTAGTATGGCCGGGACTAGCGGGGTGAAAGAGCAGTACTTC
v_gene: TRBV5-5; abundance: -; j_gene: TRBJ1-5; d_gene: -; CDR3aa: CASSFGNNQPQHF; CDR3nt: TGTGCCAGCAGCTTCGGGAACAATCAGCCCCAGCATTTT
v_gene: TRBV5-1; abundance: few; j_gene: TRBJ1-4; d_gene: TRBD1; CDR3aa: CASSIGQGPNPNEKLFF; CDR3nt: TGCGCCAGCAGCATAGGACAGGGTCCGAACCCTAATGAAAAACTGTTTTTT
v_gene: TRBV6-1; abundance: -; j_gene: TRBJ2-7; d_gene: TRBD2; CDR3aa: CASPPGLAGNYEQYF; CDR3nt: TGTGCCTCCCCCCCGGGACTAGCGGGGAACTACGAGCAGTACTTC
v_gene: TRBV6-5; abundance: -; j_gene: TRBJ2-7; d_gene: -; CDR3aa: CASSYSSQGSEQYF; CDR3nt: TGTGCCAGCAGTTACTCGTCCCAGGGGAGCGAGCAGTACTTC
v_gene: TRBV7-9; abundance: large; j_gene: TRBJ2-7; d_gene: TRBD1; CDR3aa: CASSSPGTGQDEQYF; CDR3nt: TGTGCCAGCAGCTCGCCCGGGACAGGGCAGGACGAGCAGTACTTC
v_gene: TRBV7-9; abundance: -; j_gene: TRBJ1-2; d_gene: -; CDR3aa: CASSDSIGYTF; CDR3nt: TGTGCCAGCTCGGACAGCATTGGCTACACCTTC
v_gene: TRBV5-4; abundance: -; j_gene: TRBJ1-2; d_gene: TRBD1; CDR3aa: CASSFKQGVYGYTF; CDR3nt: TGTGCCAGCAGCTTTAAACAGGGGGTCTATGGCTACACCTTC
v_gene: TRBV5-1; abundance: -; j_gene: TRBJ2-7; d_gene: -; CDR3aa: CASSLEPKSYEQYF; CDR3nt: TGCGCCAGCAGCTTGGAGCCGAAATCCTACGAGCAGTACTTC
v_gene: TRBV5-1; abundance: -; j_gene: TRBJ2-7; d_gene: -; CDR3aa: CASSLDNFPPEQYF; CDR3nt: TGCGCCAGCAGCTTGGATAACTTTCCGCCGGAGCAGTACTTC
v_gene: TRBV4-1; abundance: -; j_gene: TRBJ2-7; d_gene: TRBD1; CDR3aa: CASSQTRQGYGFYEQYF; CDR3nt: TGCGCCAGCAGCCAAACTAGACAGGGATATGGGTTCTACGAGCAGTACTTC
v_gene: TRBV19; abundance: -; j_gene: TRBJ1-4; d_gene: -; CDR3aa: CASSFPRDKGDEKLFF; CDR3nt: TGTGCCAGTAGTTTCCCCCGGGACAAGGGGGATGAAAAACTGTTTTTT
v_gene: TRBV30; abundance: few; j_gene: TRBJ2-7; d_gene: TRBD2; CDR3aa: CASSGVHYEQYF; CDR3nt: TGTGCCAGCAGCGGGGTCCATTACGAGCAGTACTTC
v_gene: TRBV30; abundance: -; j_gene: TRBJ1-1; d_gene: -; CDR3aa: CAWKKRFPEAFF; CDR3nt: TGTGCCTGGAAGAAGAGGTTCCCTGAAGCTTTCTTT
v_gene: TRBV7-8; abundance: -; j_gene: TRBJ2-7; d_gene: TRBD1; CDR3aa: CASILDSPQGEQYF; CDR3nt: TGTGCCAGCATATTAGACAGTCCACAGGGGGAGCAGTACTTC
v_gene: TRBV27; abundance: -; j_gene: TRBJ1-2; d_gene: TRBD1; CDR3aa: CASTTGQGGYTF; CDR3nt: TGTGCCAGCACTACTGGACAGGGTGGCTACACCTTC
v_gene: TRBV5-6; abundance: -; j_gene: TRBJ2-7; d_gene: -; CDR3aa: CASSLYRAYEQYF; CDR3nt: TGTGCCAGCAGCTTGTATCGCGCCTACGAGCAGTACTTC
v_gene: TRBV5-1; abundance: few; j_gene: TRBJ1-2; d_gene: -; CDR3aa: CASSLGWGGDYGYTF; CDR3nt: TGCGCCAGCAGCTTGGGGTGGGGGGGCGACTATGGCTACACCTTC
v_gene: TRBV18; abundance: -; j_gene: TRBJ2-1; d_gene: TRBD2; CDR3aa: CASSPSAGGPNEQFF; CDR3nt: TGTGCCAGCTCACCTTCAGCGGGGGGGCCGAATGAGCAGTTCTTC
v_gene: TRBV9; abundance: -; j_gene: TRBJ1-2; d_gene: TRBD1; CDR3aa: CASSVTGQGPYGYTF; CDR3nt: TGTGCCAGCAGCGTCACGGGACAGGGGCCGTATGGCTACACCTTC
v_gene: TRBV7-3; abundance: -; j_gene: TRBJ2-7; d_gene: TRBD1; CDR3aa: CASSVAGGYEQYF; CDR3nt: TGTGCCAGCAGCGTAGCAGGGGGCTACGAGCAGTACTTC
v_gene: TRBV19; abundance: few; j_gene: TRBJ1-2; d_gene: TRBD1; CDR3aa: CASSPGTGYGYTF; CDR3nt: TGTGCCAGTAGTCCAGGGACAGGCTATGGCTACACCTTC
v_gene: TRBV5-4; abundance: -; j_gene: TRBJ2-7; d_gene: TRBD2; CDR3aa: CASSSGLATYEQYF; CDR3nt: TGTGCCAGCAGCTCGGGACTAGCAACCTACGAGCAGTACTTC
v_gene: TRBV30; abundance: few; j_gene: TRBJ1-6; d_gene: -; CDR3aa: CASSSPQVNSSYNSPLHF; CDR3nt: TGTGCCTCAAGCAGCCCCCAGGTCAATAGCTCCTATAATTCACCCCTCCACTTT
v_gene: TRBV30; abundance: few; j_gene: TRBJ2-7; d_gene: -; CDR3aa: CAWGTRGYYEQYF; CDR3nt: TGTGCCTGGGGGACAAGGGGGTACTACGAGCAGTACTTC
v_gene: TRBV19; abundance: -; j_gene: TRBJ2-7; d_gene: TRBD1; CDR3aa: CASSPDRGPLYEQYF; CDR3nt: TGTGCCAGTAGTCCAGACAGGGGGCCTCTCTACGAGCAGTACTTC
v_gene: TRBV11-1; abundance: few; j_gene: TRBJ2-6; d_gene: -; CDR3aa: CAISFGSGAKVLTF; CDR3nt: TGTGCCATCAGCTTTGGCTCTGGGGCCAAGGTCCTGACTTTC
v_gene: TRBV4-1; abundance: medium-sized; j_gene: TRBJ2-7; d_gene: -; CDR3aa: CASSQGSSYEQYF; CDR3nt: TGCGCCAGCAGCCAAGGCAGTTCCTACGAGCAGTACTTC
v_gene: TRBV5-4; abundance: -; j_gene: TRBJ1-6; d_gene: -; CDR3aa: CASSSQGYYNSPLHF; CDR3nt: TGTGCCAGCAGCTCACAGGGCTACTATAATTCACCCCTCCACTTT
v_gene: TRBV6-5; abundance: -; j_gene: TRBJ1-1; d_gene: -; CDR3aa: CASSYSQGMNTEAFF; CDR3nt: TGTGCCAGCAGTTACTCTCAGGGGATGAACACTGAAGCTTTCTTT
v_gene: TRBV29-1; abundance: -; j_gene: TRBJ2-7; d_gene: TRBD1; CDR3aa: CSVGQGDYEQYF; CDR3nt: TGCAGCGTTGGACAGGGGGATTACGAGCAGTACTTC
v_gene: TRBV28; abundance: -; j_gene: TRBJ1-6; d_gene: -; CDR3aa: CASSFTRVDSPLHF; CDR3nt: TGTGCCAGCAGTTTCACCAGGGTTGATTCACCCCTCCACTTT
v_gene: TRBV6-4; abundance: few; j_gene: TRBJ1-1; d_gene: -; CDR3aa: CASSDSGEGSEAFF; CDR3nt: TGTGCCAGCAGTGACTCAGGGGAAGGGTCTGAAGCTTTCTTT
v_gene: TRBV10-1; abundance: -; j_gene: TRBJ1-2; d_gene: -; CDR3aa: CASGPYGYTF; CDR3nt: TGCGCCAGTGGGCCCTATGGCTACACCTTC
v_gene: TRBV27; abundance: -; j_gene: TRBJ1-1; d_gene: -; CDR3aa: CASTRSLNTEAFF; CDR3nt: TGTGCCAGCACCAGAAGTTTGAACACTGAAGCTTTCTTT
v_gene: TRBV13; abundance: once; j_gene: TRBJ2-7; d_gene: TRBD2; CDR3aa: CASSSGTSDSYEQYF; CDR3nt: TGTGCCAGCAGCTCCGGGACTAGCGACTCCTACGAGCAGTACTTC
v_gene: TRBV10-3; abundance: few; j_gene: TRBJ1-2; d_gene: -; CDR3aa: CAIGREEDYGYTF; CDR3nt: TGTGCCATCGGCAGGGAGGAAGACTATGGCTACACCTTC
v_gene: TRBV5-6; abundance: -; j_gene: TRBJ2-7; d_gene: -; CDR3aa: CASSLYLRPDTYEQYF; CDR3nt: TGTGCCAGCAGCTTGTATCTCAGGCCGGATACCTACGAGCAGTACTTC
v_gene: TRBV19; abundance: -; j_gene: TRBJ2-7; d_gene: -; CDR3aa: CASSINTYEQYF; CDR3nt: TGTGCCAGTAGTATAAATACCTACGAGCAGTACTTC
v_gene: TRBV7-2; abundance: -; j_gene: TRBJ1-4; d_gene: TRBD1; CDR3aa: CASSWDSRINEKLFF; CDR3nt: TGTGCCAGCAGCTGGGACAGCCGAATTAATGAAAAACTGTTTTTT
v_gene: TRBV7-9; abundance: -; j_gene: TRBJ2-7; d_gene: TRBD1; CDR3aa: CASSHHPGQGISYEQYF; CDR3nt: TGTGCCAGCAGCCATCACCCGGGACAGGGGATCTCCTACGAGCAGTACTTC
v_gene: TRBV7-6; abundance: -; j_gene: TRBJ1-1; d_gene: -; CDR3aa: CASSSQGIEAFF; CDR3nt: TGTGCCAGCAGCTCCCAGGGGATTGAAGCTTTCTTT
v_gene: TRBV13; abundance: -; j_gene: TRBJ2-7; d_gene: TRBD1; CDR3aa: CASSPRTGGHEQYF; CDR3nt: TGTGCCAGCAGCCCGCGGACAGGGGGCCACGAGCAGTACTTC